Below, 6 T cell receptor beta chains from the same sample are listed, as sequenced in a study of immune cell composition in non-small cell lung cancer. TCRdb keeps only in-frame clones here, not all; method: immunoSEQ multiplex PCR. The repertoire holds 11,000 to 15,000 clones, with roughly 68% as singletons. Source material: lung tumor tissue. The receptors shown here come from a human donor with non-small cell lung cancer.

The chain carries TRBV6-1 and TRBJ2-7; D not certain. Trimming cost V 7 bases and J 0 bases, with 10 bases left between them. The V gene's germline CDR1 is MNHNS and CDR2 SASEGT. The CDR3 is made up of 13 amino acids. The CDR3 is CASTQQSSYEQYF. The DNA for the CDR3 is TGTGCCAGCACCCAACAGAGCTCCTACGAGCAGTACTTC.

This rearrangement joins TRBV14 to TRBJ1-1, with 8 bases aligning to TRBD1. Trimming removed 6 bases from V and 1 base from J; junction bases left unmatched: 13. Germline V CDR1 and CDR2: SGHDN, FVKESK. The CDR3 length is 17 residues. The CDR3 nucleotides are TGTGCCAGCAGTCCAAGGACAGGGTGGGGTGGGAACACTGAAGCTTTCTTT. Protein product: CASSPRTGWGGNTEAFF.

CDR3 sequence reads: CASKEAVLADTGELFF. CDR3 nucleotides: TGCGCCAGCAAGGAAGCCGTTCTGGCGGACACCGGGGAGCTGTTTTTT. The chain links TRBV5-1 to TRBJ2-2; no reliable D call. Trimming removed 6 bases from V and 3 bases from J, with 18 bases in between. Germline V CDR1 and CDR2: SGHRS, YFSETQ. The CDR3 extends over 16 amino acids.

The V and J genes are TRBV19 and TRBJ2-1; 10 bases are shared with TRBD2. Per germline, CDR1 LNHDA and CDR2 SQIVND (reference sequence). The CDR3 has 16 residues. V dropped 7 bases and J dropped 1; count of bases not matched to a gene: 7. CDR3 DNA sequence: TGTGCCAGTAATCCGACTAGCGGGTATTCCTACAATGAGCAGTTCTTC. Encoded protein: CASNPTSGYSYNEQFF.

CDR3 sequence reads: CASRRGQVVSEQFF. Here the CDR3 DNA reads TGCGCCAGCCGGCGGGGGCAAGTGGTTAGTGAGCAGTTCTTC. V is TRBV5-1 and J is TRBJ2-1; tentatively, D is TRBD2 (7 bases). This CDR3 has 14 residues. V was cut by 7 bases and J by 9 bases, with 20 bases left in between. From germline, CDR1 is SGHRS and CDR2 YFSETQ.

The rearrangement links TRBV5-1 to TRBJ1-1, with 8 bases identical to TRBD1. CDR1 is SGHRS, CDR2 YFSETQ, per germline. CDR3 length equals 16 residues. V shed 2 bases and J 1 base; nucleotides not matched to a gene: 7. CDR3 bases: TGCGCCAGCAGCTTTCGGGCAGGGGGCGCGAACACTGAAGCTTTCTTT. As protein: CASSFRAGGANTEAFF. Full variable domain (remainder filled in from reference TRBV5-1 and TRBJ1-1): KAGVTQTPRYLIKTRGQQVTLSCSPISGHRSVSWYQQTPGQGLQFLFEYFSETQRNKGNFPGRFSGRQFSNSRSEMNVSTLELGDSALYLCASSFRAGGANTEAFFGQGTRLTVV.